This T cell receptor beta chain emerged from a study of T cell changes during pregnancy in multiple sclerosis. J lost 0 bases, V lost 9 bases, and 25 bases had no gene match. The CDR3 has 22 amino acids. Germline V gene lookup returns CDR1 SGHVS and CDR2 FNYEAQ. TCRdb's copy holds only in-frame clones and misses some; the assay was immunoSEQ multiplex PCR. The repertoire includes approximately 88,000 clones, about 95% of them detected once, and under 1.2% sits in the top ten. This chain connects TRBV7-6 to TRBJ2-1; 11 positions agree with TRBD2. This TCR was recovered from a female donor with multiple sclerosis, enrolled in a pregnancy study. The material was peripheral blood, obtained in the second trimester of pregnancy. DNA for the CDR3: TGTGCCAGGACGGGAAGGGACAGGGTACTAGCGGGAGATAGTGACTCCTACAATGAGCAGTTCTTC. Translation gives CARTGRDRVLAGDSDSYNEQFF. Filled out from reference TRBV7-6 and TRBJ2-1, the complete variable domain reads GAGVSQSPRYKVTKRGQDVALRCDPISGHVSLYWYRQALGQGPEFLTYFNYEAQQDKSGLPNDRFSAERPEGSISTLTIQRTEQRDSAMYRCARTGRDRVLAGDSDSYNEQFFGPGTRLTVL.